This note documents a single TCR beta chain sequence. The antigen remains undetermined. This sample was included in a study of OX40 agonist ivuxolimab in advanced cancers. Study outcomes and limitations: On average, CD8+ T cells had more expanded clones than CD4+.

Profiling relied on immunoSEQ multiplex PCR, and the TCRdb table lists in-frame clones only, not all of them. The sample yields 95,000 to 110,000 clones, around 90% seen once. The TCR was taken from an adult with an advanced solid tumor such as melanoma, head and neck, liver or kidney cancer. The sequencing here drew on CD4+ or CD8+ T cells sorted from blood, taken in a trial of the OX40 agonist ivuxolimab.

The CDR3 sequence is CASSPSTVWAEAFF. In DNA form, the CDR3 reads TGTGCCAGCAGTCCCTCGACAGTTTGGGCTGAAGCTTTCTTT. The J gene is TRBJ1-1, the V gene TRBV28, with a weak D call TRBD1 (5 bases). The CDR3 contains 14 residues. Germline V gives CDR1 MDHEN, CDR2 SYDVKM. The V end lost 5 bases, the J end lost 6 bases, and 16 bases lay between the germline ends.